The clone carrying this T cell receptor beta chain was counted a single time. Its antigen is undetermined. The entry originates in a study of cytomegalovirus exposure and HLA in healthy donors. Study results and limitations: Altogether, some 170 TCR beta chains were recorded as cytomegalovirus-associated. Across donors, sequencing depth was assumed by presence/absence analyses to be roughly uniform. When a later analysis was performed, an Asian-associated ancestry cluster reportedly had fewer N-insertions than the approximately 690-donor mean.

Both 60 Vbeta primers and 13 Jbeta primers went into the PCR. TCRdb's copy holds only in-frame clones and misses some; the assay was immunoSEQ multiplex PCR. Found here are 80,000 or so clones, roughly two thirds of them singletons; the top ten hold around 6.9%. CDR1 LNHDA and CDR2 SQIVND come from the germline V gene (reference sequence). Trimming removed 5 bases from V and 2 bases from J, with 13 bases in between. The CDR3 is 14 amino acids. The sequence derives from a woman in her forties or fifties in good health and CMV-seropositive. Sequenced material: PBMCs. V gene TRBV19 combines with J gene TRBJ2-7; a weak D match, TRBD1 (6 bases). The DNA of the CDR3 is TGTGCCAGTAGTGCAACCCAGGGGCCCTACGAGCAGTACTTC. It is translated as CASSATQGPYEQYF.